This T cell receptor (beta chain) was documented in a study of T cells in Graves' hyperthyroidism and ophthalmopathy. Across the whole study: Blood from the periphery was taken at initial diagnosis, before any treatment.

Authors of the study amplified TCR beta CDR3 regions from RNA transcripts. The HTBI set primed first-round TCR CDR3 RT-PCR. From the multiplex PCR reads, TCRdb called clonotypes with MiXCR, one entry per CDR3 protein. The sample has hundreds of thousands of distinct CDR3 sequences, approximately 15% seen once. Under 12 ml fresh peripheral blood yielded the PBMCs. This clonotype has a count of ten or more. The target antigen is unknown. General study results and limits: A 13 V-J model separated ophthalmopathy from stable hyperthyroidism.

CDR1 and CDR2 from the germline V gene are SGHAT and FQNNGV. CDR3 length: 16 residues. The V end lost 1 base, the J end lost 7 bases, and 19 bases lay between the germline ends. The sample taken for sequencing was blood. The sequence derives from a woman in her thirties or forties with Graves' ophthalmopathy. The V gene is TRBV11-2, the J gene TRBJ1-2; D is possibly TRBD1 (5 bases). Here the CDR3 reads CASSLVGGSRGGGYTF. The CDR3, as DNA: TGTGCCAGCAGCTTAGTCGGGGGGAGCCGCGGGGGTGGCTACACCTTC.